The sequence of this T cell receptor (beta chain) was determined in a study of blood T cell repertoires in COVID-19. Looking at the study overall: T cells, B-cell-depleted T cells, or PBMCs supplied cDNA or gDNA.

The CDR3 totals 15 residues. CDR1 and CDR2 from the germline V gene are SGHRS and YFSETQ. Trimming cost V 5 bases and J 3 bases; bases outside gene matches: 7. As processed by the authors: Reference gene primer amplification gave estimated nucleated cell counts. Here immunoSEQ multiplex PCR was the method, and the copy in TCRdb shows in-frame clones only, minus some. V and J calls and clone size come straight from that table; D and trimming were deduced from the DNA. In the table there are approximately 300,000 clones, 80% to 95% of which are singletons. This clonotype was sampled from a young woman who had recovered from COVID-19. The chain joins TRBV5-1 to TRBJ1-4; 7 bases map to TRBD1. Input material: PBMCs or T cells enriched from blood (not recorded which). CDR3: CASREQGLANEKLFF. CDR3 DNA: TGCGCCAGCAGGGAACAGGGGTTGGCTAATGAAAAACTGTTTTTT. Complete variable domain (other parts from reference TRBV5-1 and TRBJ1-4): KAGVTQTPRYLIKTRGQQVTLSCSPISGHRSVSWYQQTPGQGLQFLFEYFSETQRNKGNFPGRFSGRQFSNSRSEMNVSTLELGDSALYLCASREQGLANEKLFFGSGTQLSVL.